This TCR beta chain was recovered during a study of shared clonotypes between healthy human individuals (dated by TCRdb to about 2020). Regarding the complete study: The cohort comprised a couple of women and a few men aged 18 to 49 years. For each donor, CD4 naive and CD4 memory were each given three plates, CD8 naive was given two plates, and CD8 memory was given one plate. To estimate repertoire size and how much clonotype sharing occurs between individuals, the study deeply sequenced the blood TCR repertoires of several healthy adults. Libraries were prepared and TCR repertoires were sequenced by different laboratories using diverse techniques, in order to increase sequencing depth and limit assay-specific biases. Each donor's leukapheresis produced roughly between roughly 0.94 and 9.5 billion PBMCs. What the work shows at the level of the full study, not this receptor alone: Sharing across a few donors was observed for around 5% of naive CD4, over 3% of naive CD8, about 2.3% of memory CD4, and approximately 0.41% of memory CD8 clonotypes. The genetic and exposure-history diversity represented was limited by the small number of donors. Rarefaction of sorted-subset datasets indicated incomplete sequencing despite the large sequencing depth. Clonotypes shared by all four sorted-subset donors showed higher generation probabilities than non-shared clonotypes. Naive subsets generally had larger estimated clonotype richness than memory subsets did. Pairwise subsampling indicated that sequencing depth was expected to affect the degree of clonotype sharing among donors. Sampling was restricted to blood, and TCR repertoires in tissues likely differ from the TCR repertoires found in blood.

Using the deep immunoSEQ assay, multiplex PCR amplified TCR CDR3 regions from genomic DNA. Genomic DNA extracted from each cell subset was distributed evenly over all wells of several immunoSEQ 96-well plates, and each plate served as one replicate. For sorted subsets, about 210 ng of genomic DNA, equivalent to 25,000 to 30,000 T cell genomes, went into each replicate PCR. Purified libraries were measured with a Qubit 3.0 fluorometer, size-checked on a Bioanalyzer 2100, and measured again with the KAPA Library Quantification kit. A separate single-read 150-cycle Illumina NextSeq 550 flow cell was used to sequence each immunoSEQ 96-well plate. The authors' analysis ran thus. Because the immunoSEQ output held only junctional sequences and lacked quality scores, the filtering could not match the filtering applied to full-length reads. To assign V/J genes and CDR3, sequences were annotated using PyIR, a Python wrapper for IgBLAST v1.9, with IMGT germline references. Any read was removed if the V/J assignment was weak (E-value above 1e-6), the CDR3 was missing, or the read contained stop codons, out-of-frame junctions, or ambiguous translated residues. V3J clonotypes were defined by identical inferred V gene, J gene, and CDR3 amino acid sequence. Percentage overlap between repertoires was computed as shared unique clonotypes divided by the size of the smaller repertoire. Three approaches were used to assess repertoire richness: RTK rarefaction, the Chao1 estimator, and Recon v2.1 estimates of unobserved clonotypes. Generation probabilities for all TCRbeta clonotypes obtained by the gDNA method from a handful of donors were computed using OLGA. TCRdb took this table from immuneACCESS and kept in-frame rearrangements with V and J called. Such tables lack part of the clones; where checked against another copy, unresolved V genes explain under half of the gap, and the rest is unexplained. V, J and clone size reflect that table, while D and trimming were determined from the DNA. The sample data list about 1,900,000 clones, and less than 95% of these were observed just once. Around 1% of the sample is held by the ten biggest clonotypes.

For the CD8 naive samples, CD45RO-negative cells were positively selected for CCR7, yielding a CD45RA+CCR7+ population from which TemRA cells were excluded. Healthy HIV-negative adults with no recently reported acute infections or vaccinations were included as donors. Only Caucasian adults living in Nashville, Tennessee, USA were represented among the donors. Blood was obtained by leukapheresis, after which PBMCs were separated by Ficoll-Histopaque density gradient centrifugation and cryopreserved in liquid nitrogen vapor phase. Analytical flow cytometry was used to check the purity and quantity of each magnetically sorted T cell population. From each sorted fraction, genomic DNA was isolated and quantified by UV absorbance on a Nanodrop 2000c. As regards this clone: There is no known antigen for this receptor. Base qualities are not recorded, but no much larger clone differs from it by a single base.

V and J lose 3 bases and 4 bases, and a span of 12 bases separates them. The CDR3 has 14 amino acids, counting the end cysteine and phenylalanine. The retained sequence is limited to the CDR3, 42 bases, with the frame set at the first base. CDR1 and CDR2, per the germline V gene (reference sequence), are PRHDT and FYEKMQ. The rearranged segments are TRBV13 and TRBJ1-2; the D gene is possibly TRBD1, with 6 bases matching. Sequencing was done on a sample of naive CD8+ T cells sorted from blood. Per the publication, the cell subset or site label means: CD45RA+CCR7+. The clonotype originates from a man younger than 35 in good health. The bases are TGTGCCAGCAGCTTCAGGGGTGTCGGCTATGGCTACACCTTC. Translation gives CASSFRGVGYGYTF. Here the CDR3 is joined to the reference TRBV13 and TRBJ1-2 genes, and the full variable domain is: AAGVIQSPRHLIKEKRETATLKCYPIPRHDTVYWYQQGPGQDPQFLISFYEKMQSDKGSIPDRFSAQQFSDYHSELNMSSLELGDSALYFCASSFRGVGYGYTFGSGTRLTVV.